These 19 T cell receptor beta chains came from one sample sequenced in a study of beta chain features in type 1 diabetes. What was sequenced were expressed TCRB transcripts, since all of the isolated RNA had been reverse transcribed. Assay: immunoSEQ multiplex PCR; the TCRdb copy retains only in-frame clones and omits some. This sample has some 100,000 clones; about 40% occur once, and the top ten carry approximately 0.065%. What was sequenced was stem cell memory CD4+ T cells from blood. Receptor source: a woman aged 18-35 years in good health.

This clone has a handful of counts. The gene calls are TRBV4-1 and TRBJ2-2; 7 bases are shared with TRBD1. The CDR3 length is 16 residues. Germline CDR1 and CDR2: MGHRA and YSYEKL. The trim removed 0 bases at V and 7 bases at J, leaving 8 bases unmatched. The CDR3 here is CASSQETPGGSGELFF. The CDR3 DNA is TGCGCCAGCAGCCAAGAAACCCCAGGGGGAAGCGGGGAGCTGTTTTTT.

DNA of the CDR3: TGTGCCAGCAGCTTAGGACAGATCCAAGAGACCCAGTACTTC. Translation: CASSLGQIQETQYF. The rearrangement uses TRBV7-2 and TRBJ2-5; tentatively, D is TRBD1 (5 bases). The CDR3 length is 14 residues. The germline gives CDR1 SGHTA, CDR2 FQGNSA. V lost 1 base and J lost 1, with 7 bases in between.

The sample holds a few counts of this clone. V usage is TRBV29-1 and J usage is TRBJ2-3; D gene uncertain. The CDR3 is made up of 15 amino acids. Trimming removed 4 bases from V and 0 bases from J, with 14 bases in between. CDR1 is SQVTM and CDR2 is ANQGSEA in the germline V gene. CDR3 in amino acids: CSVGEPTISTDTQYF. CDR3 coding DNA: TGCAGCGTTGGAGAACCAACTATCAGCACAGATACGCAGTATTTT.

The chain joins TRBV7-9 to TRBJ2-5; tentative D call: TRBD2 (5 bases). Looked up from germline, CDR1 is SEHNR and CDR2 is FQNEAQ (reference sequence). The V gene lost 4 bases and the J gene lost 1 base, with 13 bases spanning the gap. The CDR3 runs 15 residues. CDR3 sequence reads: CASSSRRQVQETQYF. The CDR3 DNA follows: TGTGCCAGCAGCTCCCGGAGGCAGGTCCAAGAGACCCAGTACTTC.

The chain combines TRBV6-1 with TRBJ2-5, with 7 nucleotides matching TRBD2. The germline V gene encodes CDR1 MNHNS and CDR2 SASEGT. This CDR3 is 15 amino acids long. The V and J ends lost 4 bases and 5 bases, in that order; junction bases with no gene match: 10. The CDR3 DNA follows: TGTGCCAGCAGTGGGGCCCGTTGGCGGGAGGAGACCCAGTACTTC. This translates into CASSGARWREETQYF.

The chain links TRBV7-8 to TRBJ2-7; tentatively, D is TRBD2 (5 bases). Germline V gene lookup returns CDR1 SGHVS and CDR2 FQNEAQ. This CDR3 has 13 amino acids. V lost 1 base and J 4 bases, leaving 8 bases between the germline ends. CDR3 sequence: CASSLVGGYEQYF. As DNA, the CDR3 is TGTGCCAGCAGCTTAGTAGGCGGGTACGAGCAGTACTTC.

The V and J genes are TRBV7-9 and TRBJ2-7; possibly TRBD2 for D (5 bases). With 6 bases removed from V and 1 base from J, the gap between germline ends came to 10 bases. Germline CDR1 SEHNR, CDR2 FQNEAQ (reference sequence). The CDR3 totals 13 residues. The DNA for the CDR3 is TGTGCCAGCAGTCCCCCGGGGTCCTACGAGCAGTACTTC. Amino acids: CASSPPGSYEQYF.

The V call is TRBV7-9, the J call TRBJ2-3, with TRBD2 matching over 10 bases. Unmatched junction bases numbered 6, after V lost 1 base and J lost 2 bases. The CDR3 is 17 residues long. In germline, CDR1 is SEHNR, CDR2 FQNEAQ (reference sequence). The CDR3 is CASSLGFGLAVTDTQYF. CDR3 nucleotide sequence: TGTGCCAGCAGCTTAGGATTTGGACTAGCGGTCACAGATACGCAGTATTTT.

Only a few counts were recorded for this clone. The chain recombines TRBV18 with TRBJ2-1; tentative D call: TRBD2 (6 bases). The CDR3 consists of 16 residues. V was pared by 6 bases and J by 0 bases, with 15 bases between. In germline, CDR1 is KGHSH, CDR2 LQKENI. The CDR3: CASSPEVTSSYNEQFF. For the CDR3, the DNA is TGTGCCAGCTCCCCGGAAGTGACTAGCTCCTACAATGAGCAGTTCTTC.

The rearrangement links TRBV15 to TRBJ1-2; D is ambiguous. V was shortened by 0 bases and J by 6 bases, with 14 bases between the two germline ends. The germline gives CDR1 LNHNV, CDR2 YYDKDF (reference sequence). The CDR3 is 15 amino acids. CDR3 nucleotides: TGTGCCACCAGCAGAGAGGCCGTATTACCTCATGGCTACACCTTC. It encodes CATSREAVLPHGYTF.

This sequence joins TRBV10-3 and TRBJ2-4, with a tentative D call TRBD1 (5 bases). This CDR3 spans 16 amino acids. V gave up 3 bases and J gave up 0 bases, with 12 bases separating them. CDR1 ENHRY and CDR2 SYGVKD come from the germline V gene. The CDR3 sequence: CAISDPGYIAKNIQYF. In DNA, the CDR3 is TGTGCCATCAGTGACCCAGGGTACATAGCCAAAAACATTCAGTACTTC.

V gene TRBV19 combines with J gene TRBJ2-1; 8 nucleotides agree with TRBD1. CDR3 length equals 15 residues. V was pared by 2 bases and J by 8 bases, with 8 bases of the junction left unmatched. CDR1 LNHDA and CDR2 SQIVND come from the germline V gene (reference sequence). DNA for the CDR3: TGTGCCAGTAGTATACAGGGGGCGCATGTCCATGAGCAGTTCTTC. Translated, it gives CASSIQGAHVHEQFF.

This clone was counted between two and nine times. The CDR3 sequence: CACSGTSISFGQYF. In DNA, the CDR3 is TGTGCCTGTTCAGGGACTAGCATCTCTTTCGGGCAGTACTTC. This chain uses TRBV30 with TRBJ2-7; 9 bases line up with TRBD2. V lost 6 bases, J lost 9 bases, and 15 bases stayed unmatched. The CDR3 contains 14 residues. Germline V CDR1 and CDR2: GTSNPN, SVGIG (reference sequence).

The rearrangement uses TRBV7-9 and TRBJ2-1; D is possibly TRBD2 (5 bases). Germline lookup yields CDR1 SEHNR and CDR2 FQNEAQ (reference sequence). With 5 bases removed from V and 4 bases from J, the gap between germline ends came to 9 bases. This CDR3 comprises 13 residues. Here the CDR3 reads CASSLGLYNEQFF. The CDR3 DNA reads TGTGCCAGCAGCCTCGGACTTTACAATGAGCAGTTCTTC.

The chain uses TRBV6-1 and TRBJ2-1, with a possible D match to TRBD1 (5 bases). Germline CDR1 and CDR2: MNHNS and SASEGT. The V end lost 7 bases, the J end lost 9 bases, and 16 bases lay between the germline ends. The CDR3 is 13 amino acids. CDR3 residues: CASIVLGQGEQFF. The CDR3 nucleotides read TGTGCCAGCATTGTATTGGGCCAGGGTGAGCAGTTCTTC.

This clone was counted a few times. The chain employs TRBV7-3 and TRBJ2-6; no reliable D call. V was shortened by 5 bases and J by 4 bases, with 12 bases between the two germline ends. This CDR3 is 15 amino acids long. Germline V gene data show CDR1 as SGHTA and CDR2 as FQGTGA. CDR3: CASSRGSLGANVLTF. The CDR3 nucleotides are TGTGCCAGCAGCCGAGGAAGCTTGGGGGCCAACGTCCTGACTTTC.

The gene calls are TRBV18 and TRBJ1-2; no clear D. The CDR3 is made up of 13 amino acids. Germline V lookup: CDR1 KGHSH, CDR2 LQKENI. Trimming left V 5 bases short and J 8 bases short, with 15 bases between. The CDR3 sequence is CASSTLQEGGYTF. CDR3 DNA: TGTGCCAGCTCAACCCTGCAGGAGGGCGGCTACACCTTC.

V usage is TRBV7-6 and J usage is TRBJ2-7, with TRBD2 matching 14 bases. Germline lookup yields CDR1 SGHVS and CDR2 FNYEAQ. This CDR3 region has 15 residues. The V segment lost 5 bases and the J segment 7 bases; nucleotides outside the gene matches: 7. CDR3: CASSPPGLAGAEQYF. The CDR3 DNA is TGTGCCAGCAGCCCTCCGGGACTAGCGGGAGCTGAGCAGTACTTC.

This sequence joins TRBV7-8 and TRBJ2-1; 8 bases align to TRBD1. The CDR3 consists of 14 residues. The germline V gene has CDR1 SGHVS and CDR2 FQNEAQ. Losses at the gene ends were 3 bases for V and 2 bases for J; bases not matched to a gene: 0. CDR3 amino acids: CASSFRGPYNEQFF. CDR3 bases: TGTGCCAGCAGCTTCAGGGGGCCCTACAATGAGCAGTTCTTC.